Listed below are T cell receptor beta chains from one sample, sequenced in a study of cytomegalovirus exposure and HLA in healthy donors. Measured with immunoSEQ multiplex PCR; TCRdb has only the in-frame clones, and not every one. Of about 35,000 clones listed, roughly 80% were seen once; the top ten hold approximately 6%. The sample was PBMCs. These receptors were collected from a male donor in good health and CMV-seronegative. CDR3s include the opening cysteine and the closing phenylalanine or tryptophan. The D gene is left open where the match is weak. Not all rows give a size; the values are once, few, many and, for expanded clones, a class.

>TRBJ2-2|TRBV4-2|TRBD1|NA
TGTGCCAGCAGCCAAGATGCGACAGGGAAGGGCGGGGAGCTGTTTTTT
CASSQDATGKGGELFF
>TRBJ1-2|TRBV30|NA|NA
TGTGCCTGGGCCCTGGAGACGACTAACTATGGCTACACCTTC
CAWALETTNYGYTF
>TRBJ2-7|TRBV7-8|NA|few
TGTGCCAGCAGCTTGGCTGAGGGAAGGGCCTACGAGCAGTACTTC
CASSLAEGRAYEQYF
>TRBJ1-2|TRBV30|TRBD1|few
TGTGCCGGGGATAGGGGGCTGGACAGCTGGATTAACTATGGCTACACCTTC
CAGDRGLDSWINYGYTF
>TRBJ1-2|TRBV12-5|TRBD1|NA
TGTGCTAGTGCCCGGACAGGGCCTAACTATGGCTACACCTTC
CASARTGPNYGYTF
>TRBJ1-1|TRBV27|TRBD1|once
TGTGCCAGCACCTCACAGGGGGCTGCCTCTGAAGCTTTCTTT
CASTSQGAASEAFF
>TRBJ2-7|TRBV6-5|NA|NA
TGTGCCAGCAAGGAGGGTCCCTACGAGCAGTACTTC
CASKEGPYEQYF
>TRBJ1-2|TRBV7-2|TRBD1|NA
TGTGCCAGCAGCTTAGCGACAGGGGGCTATGGCTACACCTTC
CASSLATGGYGYTF
>TRBJ1-5|TRBV30|NA|NA
TGTGCCTGGAGTGTACAGTTTAATCAGCCCCAGCATTTT
CAWSVQFNQPQHF
>TRBJ1-2|TRBV29-1|NA|few
TGCAGCGTTGACAGGGCCTATGGCTACACCTTC
CSVDRAYGYTF
>TRBJ2-7|TRBV4-1|TRBD2|few
TGCGCCAGCCGCGGGGAGGGGTTCGAGCAGTACTTC
CASRGEGFEQYF
>TRBJ1-2|TRBV6-5|TRBD1|NA
TGTGCCAGCAGTCCTCGGACAGGGCAAGGCTACACCTTC
CASSPRTGQGYTF
>TRBJ2-6|TRBV7-2|NA|NA
TGTGCCAGCAGCTTAGCGCGGGGGCGAGGGGCCAACGTCCTGACTTTC
CASSLARGRGANVLTF
>TRBJ1-5|TRBV6-6|TRBD1|NA
TGTGCCAGCAGCAGGACAGGGCTTGGACAGCCCCAGCATTTT
CASSRTGLGQPQHF
>TRBJ2-7|TRBV11-2|NA|NA
TGTGCCAGCAGCTTAGCCCCACGGGTTACCTACGAGCAGTACTTC
CASSLAPRVTYEQYF
>TRBJ1-1|TRBV9|TRBD1|NA
TGTGCCAGCAGCCCGAGGGACAGACTAAACACTGAAGCTTTCTTT
CASSPRDRLNTEAFF
>TRBJ2-5|TRBV9|NA|NA
TGTGCCAGCAGCGTAAGGTCGGGAGTCAAGCAAGAGACCCAGTACTTC
CASSVRSGVKQETQYF
>TRBJ1-5|TRBV27|NA|NA
TGTGCCAGCAGTTTCGGGGTCAATCAGCCCCAGCATTTT
CASSFGVNQPQHF
>TRBJ1-5|TRBV6-1|TRBD1|few
TGTGCCAGCAGTGAAACGACAGGGGACAATCAGCCCCAGCATTTT
CASSETTGDNQPQHF
>TRBJ2-5|TRBV14|NA|once
TGTGCCAGCAGCCAGTTCAGGTCTCAAGAGACCCAGTACTTC
CASSQFRSQETQYF
>TRBJ2-5|TRBV7-7|TRBD2|NA
TGTGCTAGCAGCTCCGGGCTAGCGGGGGGAGGAGGGGAGACCCAGTACTTC
CASSSGLAGGGGETQYF
>TRBJ2-2|TRBV2|NA|few
TGTGCCAGCAGTCCGAGGACAGTCAACACCGGGGAGCTGTTTTTT
CASSPRTVNTGELFF
>TRBJ1-3|TRBV7-6|NA|NA
TGTGCCAGCAGCTTAGCGCCAGGTTTTGGAAACACCATATATTTT
CASSLAPGFGNTIYF
>TRBJ2-1|TRBV7-6|TRBD1|NA
TGTGCCAGCAGCCAATTCTCGACAGGGGATGAGCAGTTCTTC
CASSQFSTGDEQFF
>TRBJ1-2|TRBV6-5|NA|NA
TGTGCCAGCAGTTACATCGATAGCACCATCTCTGGCTACACCTTC
CASSYIDSTISGYTF
>TRBJ2-3|TRBV30|TRBD1|once
TGTGCCTGGAACGGCGGCCGAGGGGGCGTCACAGATACGCAGTATTTT
CAWNGGRGGVTDTQYF
>TRBJ1-2|TRBV19|TRBD1|NA
TGTGCCAGTAGTATGACAGGGGCTCGAGGAGGCTACACCTTC
CASSMTGARGGYTF
>TRBJ1-1|TRBV5-1|TRBD1|NA
TGCGCCAGCAGCTTGGGTCCGGGACAGGGGGAGAACACTGAAGCTTTCTTT
CASSLGPGQGENTEAFF
>TRBJ2-2|TRBV7-2|TRBD2|NA
TGTGCCAGCAGCTTACAACTAGCGGGAGCTAGTAACACCGGGGAGCTGTTTTTT
CASSLQLAGASNTGELFF
>TRBJ1-2|TRBV10-3|TRBD1|once
TGTGCCATCACTGCGGAGGGACAGGGGGAGAGGGACTATGGCTACACCTTC
CAITAEGQGERDYGYTF
>TRBJ2-2|TRBV6-6|NA|once
TGTGCCAGCAGGCCACAAGATACCGGGGAGCTGTTTTTT
CASRPQDTGELFF
>TRBJ2-7|TRBV21-1|NA|NA
TGTGCCAGCAGCACACTAACAGAGCGGGGTCCCTCCTACGAGCAGTACTTC
CASSTLTERGPSYEQYF
>TRBJ2-7|TRBV5-8|TRBD2|NA
TGTGCCAGCAGCTTGGTGCTAGCGGGGGGGCCGAGCTCCTACGAGCAGTACTTC
CASSLVLAGGPSSYEQYF
>TRBJ1-1|TRBV7-2|NA|few
TGTGCCAGCAGCGTTGGCCCGAACACTGAAGCTTTCTTT
CASSVGPNTEAFF
>TRBJ1-1|TRBV11-2|TRBD1|NA
TGTGCCAGCAGCGGACAGGGAGACTCTGAAGCTTTCTTT
CASSGQGDSEAFF
>TRBJ1-1|TRBV7-9|TRBD1|NA
TGTGCCAGCAGCTTTCCAGCCGGGACAGAAAACACTGAAGCTTTCTTT
CASSFPAGTENTEAFF
>TRBJ1-1|TRBV7-8|NA|few
TGTGCCAGCAGACAGAACACTGAAGCTTTCTTT
CASRQNTEAFF
>TRBJ1-2|TRBV5-1|TRBD1|few
TGCGCCAGCAGACCCAGGACAGGATACTATGGCTACACCTTC
CASRPRTGYYGYTF
>TRBJ2-7|TRBV7-9|NA|NA
TGTGCCAGCAGCCAGGCCACCGAGCAGTACTTC
CASSQATEQYF
>TRBJ2-5|TRBV9|NA|NA
TGTGCCAGCAGCGTGGAACAGGAAGAGACCCAGTACTTC
CASSVEQEETQYF
>TRBJ2-5|TRBV4-1|TRBD1|NA
TGCGCCAGCAGCCCTCGAGGGACAGGACCCCAAGAGACCCAGTACTTC
CASSPRGTGPQETQYF
>TRBJ1-6|TRBV30|NA|NA
TGTGCCTGGAGTGTCTTGGGGAGGAATTCACCCCTCCACTTT
CAWSVLGRNSPLHF
>TRBJ1-1|TRBV6-6|NA|NA
TGTGCCAGCAGTTACCGGGCTGAAGCTTTCTTT
CASSYRAEAFF
>TRBJ1-1|TRBV9|TRBD1|NA
TGTGCCAGCAGCGCGGACAGGGTGAACACTGAAGCTTTCTTT
CASSADRVNTEAFF
>TRBJ1-5|TRBV7-2|TRBD1|NA
TGTGCCAGCAGGCCGGGACAGGAAATCCAGCCCCAGCATTTT
CASRPGQEIQPQHF
>TRBJ1-5|TRBV7-8|TRBD1|once
TGTGCCAGCAGCTTAGACTCGGGACAGGGGAATCAGCCCCAGCATTTT
CASSLDSGQGNQPQHF
>TRBJ1-6|TRBV19|TRBD1|NA
TGTGCCAGTAGTCAGAGGGCAGGGGGAGGATCACCCCTCCACTTT
CASSQRAGGGSPLHF
>TRBJ1-6|TRBV27|TRBD1|once
TGTGCCAGCGGGACAGGGAATTCACCCCTCCACTTT
CASGTGNSPLHF
>TRBJ1-2|TRBV6-1|TRBD1|NA
TGTGCCAGCGGGACAGGGGACTATGGCTACACCTTC
CASGTGDYGYTF